A selection of T cell receptor beta chains follows, all from one sample in a study of early T cells in non-severe SARS-CoV-2 infection. TCRdb reprocessed the 5' RACE reads with MiXCR, giving one entry per CDR3 protein. Of 90,000 to 120,000 distinct CDR3 sequences listed, about 12% were seen once; the top ten hold 3% to 3.5%. Sequenced input: whole blood. All receptors come from an adult who was a healthcare worker with PCR-confirmed SARS-CoV-2 infection or an uninfected control (not recorded which). Both conserved end residues are part of each CDR3. The D gene is left open where the match is weak. Not all rows give a size; the values are once, few, many and, for expanded clones, a class.

CDR3 DNA: TGTGCCAGCAGCCAAGTTAGGGGACAGGGGAACACCGGGGAGCTGTTTTTT; CDR3 protein: CASSQVRGQGNTGELFF; J gene: TRBJ2-2; D gene: TRBD1; V gene: TRBV4-2; clone size: many
CDR3 DNA: TGCGCCAGCAGCTTGGATAGGGCGGGGCGCACAGATACGCAGTATTTT; CDR3 protein: CASSLDRAGRTDTQYF; J gene: TRBJ2-3; D gene: .; V gene: TRBV5-1; clone size: many
CDR3 DNA: TGTGCCAGCACGATAACGGGGGATGAGCAGTTCTTC; CDR3 protein: CASTITGDEQFF; J gene: TRBJ2-1; D gene: .; V gene: TRBV6-2/TRBV6-3; clone size: .
CDR3 DNA: TGTGCCAGCAGTTTTGGGGGGGGCAGACAAGAGACCCAGTACTTC; CDR3 protein: CASSFGGGRQETQYF; J gene: TRBJ2-5; D gene: .; V gene: TRBV12-3/TRBV12-4; clone size: many
CDR3 DNA: TGTGCCAGCAGGATGCCGACTAGCGGGAAGGATGAGCAGTTCTTC; CDR3 protein: CASRMPTSGKDEQFF; J gene: TRBJ2-1; D gene: TRBD2; V gene: TRBV7-3; clone size: many
CDR3 DNA: TGTGCCAGCAGCTCGACAGGCAACGGCGAAGAGACCCAGTACTTC; CDR3 protein: CASSSTGNGEETQYF; J gene: TRBJ2-5; D gene: .; V gene: TRBV11-2; clone size: few
CDR3 DNA: TGTGCCAGCAGTTACTCGCGCGGGAGCGGGGAAGAGACCCAGTACTTC; CDR3 protein: CASSYSRGSGEETQYF; J gene: TRBJ2-5; D gene: TRBD2; V gene: TRBV6-5; clone size: many
CDR3 DNA: TGTGCCAGCAGAGTCGGGGAAGGACAGCGGAAAAACATTCAGTACTTC; CDR3 protein: CASRVGEGQRKNIQYF; J gene: TRBJ2-4; D gene: .; V gene: TRBV7-8; clone size: many
CDR3 DNA: TGTGCCAGCAGTTTCGGGAGGAGCCACTCTAAGGGTGGCTACACCTTC; CDR3 protein: CASSFGRSHSKGGYTF; J gene: TRBJ1-2; D gene: .; V gene: TRBV12-3/TRBV12-4; clone size: many
CDR3 DNA: TGTGCCAGCAGCTTGGGTCTGCCTTGGCCCACAGATACGCAGTATTTT; CDR3 protein: CASSLGLPWPTDTQYF; J gene: TRBJ2-3; D gene: .; V gene: TRBV5-6; clone size: once
CDR3 DNA: TGTGCCAGCAATGGACAGGTCACAGATACGCAGTATTTT; CDR3 protein: CASNGQVTDTQYF; J gene: TRBJ2-3; D gene: TRBD1; V gene: TRBV6-6; clone size: many
CDR3 DNA: TGTGCCAGCAGCTCGCGTCAGTGGGGGACAGGTTTTAGGTCGAACACCGGGGAGCTGTTTTTT; CDR3 protein: CASSSRQWGTGFRSNTGELFF; J gene: TRBJ2-2; D gene: TRBD1; V gene: TRBV13; clone size: .
CDR3 DNA: TGTGCCACCTCCTTGACAGGGAGCACGTTCGATGAGCAGTTCTTC; CDR3 protein: CATSLTGSTFDEQFF; J gene: TRBJ2-1; D gene: TRBD1; V gene: TRBV24-1; clone size: many
CDR3 DNA: TGCAGTGCTCGAAGACAGGGAGATGGCTACACCTTC; CDR3 protein: CSARRQGDGYTF; J gene: TRBJ1-2; D gene: TRBD1; V gene: TRBV20-1; clone size: .
CDR3 DNA: TGCAGTGCTAGGCCCACTAGCGGGAGAGCGGAGACCCAGTACTTC; CDR3 protein: CSARPTSGRAETQYF; J gene: TRBJ2-5; D gene: TRBD2; V gene: TRBV20-1; clone size: .